This section outlines one TCR beta chain sequence together with its context. The cohort comprised adults aged 18 to 89 years residing in about two dozen US areas. Clinical history as reported by participants underpinned cohort assignment. The data derive from a study of blood T cell repertoires in COVID-19. Germline CDR1 is SGDLS and CDR2 is YYNGEE. With 0 bases clipped from V and 5 bases from J, the junction kept 7 bases outside the gene matches. CDR3 length: 15 amino acids. Authors' data handling: How many nucleated cells were present was estimated from reference gene primer amplification. Only in-frame clones appear in the TCRdb table, and some are missing; sequencing was by immunoSEQ multiplex PCR. Clonal size and the V and J genes are those of that table, whereas D and trimming came from the DNA. The sample shows about 180,000 clones, roughly 86% of them seen only once.

Sequencing input: PBMCs or T cells enriched from blood (not recorded which). This TCR was recovered from a woman in her twenties or thirties who had recovered from COVID-19. The chain uses TRBV9 and TRBJ1-1; 7 bases agree with TRBD1. CDR3 protein: CASSVASTGKTEAFF. In nucleotides, the CDR3 is TGTGCCAGCAGCGTAGCATCGACAGGGAAAACTGAAGCTTTCTTT.